This T cell receptor beta chain was retrieved from a study of blood T cell repertoires in COVID-19. Study-wide context: Italy, Spain and the United States were the sources of the convalescent and acute COVID-19 samples. Sources were T cells, B-cell-depleted T cells, or PBMCs; the material itself was cDNA or gDNA.

This clone was found a few times. In the original workflow: Reference gene primer amplification gave nucleated cell count estimates. The assay was immunoSEQ multiplex PCR, and TCRdb's table has in-frame clones only and misses some. The D gene and trimming were derived from the DNA, and the V and J assignments and clone size from that table. The sample includes roughly 100,000 clones, roughly 80% seen only once; the top ten take 15%. This TCR came from a woman aged 80 or over with acute or convalescent COVID-19. Sequencing was done on a sample of peripheral blood.

The CDR3 protein is CASSQPDRVNQPQHF. The CDR3 region has the DNA TGCGCCAGCAGCCAACCCGACAGAGTGAATCAGCCCCAGCATTTT. This chain links TRBV4-1 with TRBJ1-5, with D tentatively TRBD1 (5 bases). The CDR3 has 15 amino acids. Germline V gives CDR1 MGHRA, CDR2 YSYEKL. Deletions cut 2 bases from V and 4 bases from J, with 12 bases between.